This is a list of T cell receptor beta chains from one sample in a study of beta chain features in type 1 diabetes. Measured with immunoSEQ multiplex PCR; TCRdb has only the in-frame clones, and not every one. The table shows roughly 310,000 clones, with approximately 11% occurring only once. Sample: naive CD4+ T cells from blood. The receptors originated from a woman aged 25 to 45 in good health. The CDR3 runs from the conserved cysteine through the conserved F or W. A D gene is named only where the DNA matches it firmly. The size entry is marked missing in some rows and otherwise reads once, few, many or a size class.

CDR3nt: TGTGCCTGGAGGACACTTGGCACTGAAGCTTTCTTT
CDR3aa: CAWRTLGTEAFF
abundance: few
len: 12
j_gene: TRBJ1-1
d_gene: .
v_gene: TRBV30

CDR3nt: TGTGCCAGCAGCTTAGAGCGGGGTCAGCCCCAGCATTTT
CDR3aa: CASSLERGQPQHF
abundance: .
len: 13
j_gene: TRBJ1-5
d_gene: .
v_gene: TRBV7-3

CDR3nt: TGTGCCAGCAGGCTTAACGCGGCATTCGTCAATCAGCCCCAGCATTTT
CDR3aa: CASRLNAAFVNQPQHF
abundance: few
len: 16
j_gene: TRBJ1-5
d_gene: .
v_gene: TRBV2

CDR3nt: TGTGCGTGGGGCGTGGAGCTGTTTTTT
CDR3aa: CAWGVELFF
abundance: .
len: 9
j_gene: TRBJ2-2
d_gene: .
v_gene: TRBV11-2

CDR3nt: TGTGCCAGCAGCCCCATGGGACAGGTGGATCAGCCCCAGCATTTT
CDR3aa: CASSPMGQVDQPQHF
abundance: few
len: 15
j_gene: TRBJ1-5
d_gene: TRBD1
v_gene: TRBV9

CDR3nt: TGTGCCAGCAGCTTAAAGCCTGGAGTGGATACGCAGTATTTT
CDR3aa: CASSLKPGVDTQYF
abundance: few
len: 14
j_gene: TRBJ2-3
d_gene: .
v_gene: TRBV7-2

CDR3nt: TGTGCCAGCAGCCCGCGGACTAGCGGGACAGAGACCCAGTACTTC
CDR3aa: CASSPRTSGTETQYF
abundance: .
len: 15
j_gene: TRBJ2-5
d_gene: TRBD2
v_gene: TRBV7-9

CDR3nt: TGCAGCGTTCCGACGGGAAGCTCCTACAATGAGCAGTTCTTC
CDR3aa: CSVPTGSSYNEQFF
abundance: .
len: 14
j_gene: TRBJ2-1
d_gene: .
v_gene: TRBV29-1

CDR3nt: TGCGCCAGCAGTCAATGGGGCCTACTAACGGAGCAGTACTTC
CDR3aa: CASSQWGLLTEQYF
abundance: few
len: 14
j_gene: TRBJ2-7
d_gene: .
v_gene: TRBV23-1

CDR3nt: TGTGCCAGCAGCTTAATGAGGACAAACCAAGAGACCCAGTACTTC
CDR3aa: CASSLMRTNQETQYF
abundance: .
len: 15
j_gene: TRBJ2-5
d_gene: .
v_gene: TRBV7-3

CDR3nt: TGTGCCAGCAGGGCCCCGGGACAGACTAATGAAAAACTGTTTTTT
CDR3aa: CASRAPGQTNEKLFF
abundance: .
len: 15
j_gene: TRBJ1-4
d_gene: TRBD1
v_gene: TRBV7-9

CDR3nt: TGCGCCAGCAGCCCGACCAGGACTAGCGGTACAGATACGCAGTATTTT
CDR3aa: CASSPTRTSGTDTQYF
abundance: .
len: 16
j_gene: TRBJ2-3
d_gene: TRBD2
v_gene: TRBV4-3

CDR3nt: TGCGCCAGCAGCCAAGTGTCAGGTGGGTCTGGGGCCAACGTCCTGACTTTC
CDR3aa: CASSQVSGGSGANVLTF
abundance: few
len: 17
j_gene: TRBJ2-6
d_gene: .
v_gene: TRBV4-1

CDR3nt: TGTGCCAGCAGCTTAGCGGGGACAGGTATCCCTTTGGGCTATGGCTACACCTTC
CDR3aa: CASSLAGTGIPLGYGYTF
abundance: .
len: 18
j_gene: TRBJ1-2
d_gene: TRBD1
v_gene: TRBV7-2

CDR3nt: TGTGCCAGTAGAAGAATAGTGGATCCTGGGGCCAACTATGGCTACACCTTC
CDR3aa: CASRRIVDPGANYGYTF
abundance: few
len: 17
j_gene: TRBJ1-2
d_gene: .
v_gene: TRBV19

CDR3nt: TGTGCCAGCAGCTTGACAGAAAACTATGGCTACACCTTC
CDR3aa: CASSLTENYGYTF
abundance: few
len: 13
j_gene: TRBJ1-2
d_gene: .
v_gene: TRBV5-8

CDR3nt: TGTGCCACCAGCAGGGGAGGGGACCTCTCTGGAAACACCATATATTTT
CDR3aa: CATSRGGDLSGNTIYF
abundance: few
len: 16
j_gene: TRBJ1-3
d_gene: .
v_gene: TRBV15

CDR3nt: TGTGCCACCGGCCGCAGCGGGAGTGATGAGCAGTTCTTC
CDR3aa: CATGRSGSDEQFF
abundance: few
len: 13
j_gene: TRBJ2-1
d_gene: TRBD2
v_gene: TRBV27

CDR3nt: TGCGCCAGCAGCCAAGAAGGAACGGGACAGGGCTTCCCAGATACGCAGTATTTT
CDR3aa: CASSQEGTGQGFPDTQYF
abundance: .
len: 18
j_gene: TRBJ2-3
d_gene: TRBD1
v_gene: TRBV4-1

CDR3nt: TGTGCCAGTAGTTTGGACAATTCTCCCCTTAGCAATCAGCCCCAGCATTTT
CDR3aa: CASSLDNSPLSNQPQHF
abundance: .
len: 17
j_gene: TRBJ1-5
d_gene: .
v_gene: TRBV19

CDR3nt: TGTGCCAGCAGCTTAGTAGGAGGGGAAGCCTCCTACGAGCAGTACTTC
CDR3aa: CASSLVGGEASYEQYF
abundance: few
len: 16
j_gene: TRBJ2-7
d_gene: .
v_gene: TRBV7-2

CDR3nt: TGCGCCAGCAGCTTGGGGGCCTCCGGGGAGCTGTTTTTT
CDR3aa: CASSLGASGELFF
abundance: .
len: 13
j_gene: TRBJ2-2
d_gene: .
v_gene: TRBV5-1

CDR3nt: TGTGCCATCAGTGAGGGGCTAGCGGCAGATACGCAGTATTTT
CDR3aa: CAISEGLAADTQYF
abundance: few
len: 14
j_gene: TRBJ2-3
d_gene: TRBD2
v_gene: TRBV10-3

CDR3nt: TGTGCCTGGACGCAGGCGAACACTGAAGCTTTCTTT
CDR3aa: CAWTQANTEAFF
abundance: few
len: 12
j_gene: TRBJ1-1
d_gene: .
v_gene: TRBV30

CDR3nt: TGTGCCAGTACCGGGACAGGGGTAGCCGGGGAGCTGTTTTTT
CDR3aa: CASTGTGVAGELFF
abundance: few
len: 14
j_gene: TRBJ2-2
d_gene: TRBD1
v_gene: TRBV19

CDR3nt: TGTGCCAGCAGGGGGACAGGGGTCGGTGAAACCACTAGCTATGAGCAGTTCTTC
CDR3aa: CASRGTGVGETTSYEQFF
abundance: .
len: 18
j_gene: TRBJ2-1
d_gene: TRBD1
v_gene: TRBV27

CDR3nt: TGTGCCAGCAGACGACAGGGAACGAACACCGGGGAGCTGTTTTTT
CDR3aa: CASRRQGTNTGELFF
abundance: .
len: 15
j_gene: TRBJ2-2
d_gene: TRBD1
v_gene: TRBV11-2